Listed here are 8 T cell receptor beta chains from one sample, sequenced in a study of blood T cells in healthy people across ages. Then a second PCR, running roughly 6 to 11 cycles, was carried out with a sample-barcoded 5' primer and a J-beta primer mix. TCRdb independently ran MiXCR on the 5' RACE reads; one entry per CDR3 protein. The sample has 1.5 million to 2 million distinct CDR3 sequences, around 42% seen once. The sample comprised blood. The receptor source for this set is a human donor in good health.

The chain couples TRBV6-6 to TRBJ1-1, with D unresolved. CDR1 is MNHNY, CDR2 SVGAGI, per germline (reference sequence). CDR3 length equals 14 residues. The V gene lost 7 bases and the J gene lost 6 bases, with 18 bases spanning the gap. This chain's CDR3 is CASTSGTFTAEAFF. The DNA of the CDR3 is TGTGCCAGCACTTCAGGTACTTTTACCGCTGAAGCTTTCTTT.

This clonotype was seen a few times. The chain employs TRBV4-2 and TRBJ2-7; D is ambiguous. V shed 2 bases and J shed 0 bases, with 11 bases lying between them. The CDR3 spans 15 residues. Per germline, CDR1 LGHNA and CDR2 YNFKEQ. In DNA form, the CDR3 reads TGTGCCAGCAGCCAAACCGTAGGAGCCTCCTACGAGCAGTACTTC. It translates to CASSQTVGASYEQYF.

The J gene is TRBJ1-1, the V gene TRBV20-1; no clear D. The CDR3 contains 12 residues. V was trimmed by 6 bases and J by 0 bases, leaving 8 bases between them. Looked up from germline, CDR1 is DFQATT and CDR2 is SNEGSKA (reference sequence). CDR3: CSANTMNTEAFF. The CDR3 DNA reads TGCAGTGCCAACACGATGAACACTGAAGCTTTCTTT.

This rearrangement joins TRBV29-1 to TRBJ1-1; D ambiguous. From germline, CDR1 is SQVTM and CDR2 ANQGSEA. V dropped 4 bases and J dropped 6 bases, with 9 bases sitting between them. This CDR3 is built from 11 residues. The CDR3 is CSVGIRPEAFF. The CDR3 nucleotides are TGCAGCGTTGGGATTAGGCCTGAAGCTTTCTTT. The entire variable domain, with the rest obtained from reference TRBV29-1 and TRBJ1-1, is as follows: SAVISQKPSRDICQRGTSLTIQCQVDSQVTMMFWYRQQPGQSLTLIATANQGSEATYESGFVIDKFPISRPNLTFSTLTVSNMSPEDSSIYLCSVGIRPEAFFGQGTRLTVV.

This clonotype was found a few times. The chain employs TRBV12-3 or TRBV12-4 and TRBJ2-3, with 11 bases fitting TRBD1. Trimming took 3 bases from V and 8 from J; bases not matched to a gene: 10. The CDR3 length is 16 residues. CDR3 sequence reads: CASSLNYGTGGGTQYF. The CDR3 coding sequence is TGTGCCAGCAGTTTGAACTACGGGACAGGGGGAGGTACGCAGTATTTT.

The chain is built from TRBV9 and TRBJ1-2; the D gene is possibly TRBD1 (6 bases). V lost 6 bases to trimming and J lost 4 bases, with 16 bases between them. CDR1 and CDR2 (germline): SGDLS, YYNGEE. The CDR3 totals 14 residues. The CDR3 nucleotides are TGTGCCAGCACCTCCGGGGGCTACAGCTATGGCTACACCTTC. Its protein product is CASTSGGYSYGYTF.

Concerning this clonotype: Since a much larger clone is just one base distant, this may be a read error. J is TRBJ2-7 and V is TRBV7-3; 10 nucleotides match TRBD1. CDR1 is SGHTA, CDR2 FQGTGA, per germline. V was pared by 2 bases and J by 7 bases, with 8 bases of the junction left unmatched. CDR3 size: 15 residues. The CDR3: CASSLAGQGSFEQYF. For the CDR3, the DNA is TGTGCCAGCAGCTTAGCGGGACAGGGGTCATTTGAGCAGTACTTC.

V and J are TRBV24-1 and TRBJ2-7; tentative D call: TRBD2 (5 bases). The CDR3 length is 15 residues. V shed 5 bases and J shed 1 base, with 14 bases lying between them. The V gene's germline CDR1 is KGHDR and CDR2 SFDVKD. In DNA, the CDR3 is TGTGCCACCAGTGTGGGAGTAAAGGAGTCCTACGAGCAGTACTTC. Translating it yields CATSVGVKESYEQYF.